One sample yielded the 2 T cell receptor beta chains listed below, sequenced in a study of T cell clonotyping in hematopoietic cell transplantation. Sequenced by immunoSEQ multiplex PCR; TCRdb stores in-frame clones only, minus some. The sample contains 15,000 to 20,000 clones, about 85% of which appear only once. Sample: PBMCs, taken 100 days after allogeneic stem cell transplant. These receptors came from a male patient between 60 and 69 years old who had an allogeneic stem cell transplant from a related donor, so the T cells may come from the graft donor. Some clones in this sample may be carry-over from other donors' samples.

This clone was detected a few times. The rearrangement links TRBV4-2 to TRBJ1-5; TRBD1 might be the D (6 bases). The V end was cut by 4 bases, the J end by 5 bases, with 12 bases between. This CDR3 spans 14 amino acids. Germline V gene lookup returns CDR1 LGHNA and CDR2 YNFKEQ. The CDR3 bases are TGTGCCAGCAGCCTGCGGGACACAGATCAGCCCCAGCATTTT. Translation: CASSLRDTDQPQHF.

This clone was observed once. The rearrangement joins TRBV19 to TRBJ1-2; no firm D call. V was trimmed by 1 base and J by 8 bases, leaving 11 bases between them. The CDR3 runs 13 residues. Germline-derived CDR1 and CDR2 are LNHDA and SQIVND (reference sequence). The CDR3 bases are TGTGCCAGTAGTATAGGGAGGCAAGAGGGCTACACCTTC. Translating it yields CASSIGRQEGYTF.